This TCR beta chain derives from a study of cytomegalovirus exposure and HLA in healthy donors. Study-wide results and limits: The CMV antigen specificity of a few CMV-associated chains was confirmed through in vitro analysis. Several of the most significant clusters were apparently associated with common viral pathogens in a later analysis.

In the PCR, 60 Vbeta and 13 Jbeta primers were used. TCRdb's copy holds only in-frame clones and misses some; the assay was immunoSEQ multiplex PCR. Of 100,000 to 150,000 clones in the sample, about 74% were seen once. A remark on this clone: The antigen is undetermined.

Germline V gives CDR1 SGHVS, CDR2 FQNEAQ. This CDR3 has 15 amino acids. J gave up 4 bases and V 1 base, and 4 bases lay outside the gene matches. The V call is TRBV7-8, the J call TRBJ1-3; 7 nucleotides match TRBD1. What was sequenced was PBMCs. The clonotype comes from a man aged 25-40 years in good health and CMV-seronegative. The CDR3 region has the DNA TGTGCCAGCAGCTTAGAGGGGGCGATCGGAAACACCATATATTTT. This encodes CASSLEGAIGNTIYF.